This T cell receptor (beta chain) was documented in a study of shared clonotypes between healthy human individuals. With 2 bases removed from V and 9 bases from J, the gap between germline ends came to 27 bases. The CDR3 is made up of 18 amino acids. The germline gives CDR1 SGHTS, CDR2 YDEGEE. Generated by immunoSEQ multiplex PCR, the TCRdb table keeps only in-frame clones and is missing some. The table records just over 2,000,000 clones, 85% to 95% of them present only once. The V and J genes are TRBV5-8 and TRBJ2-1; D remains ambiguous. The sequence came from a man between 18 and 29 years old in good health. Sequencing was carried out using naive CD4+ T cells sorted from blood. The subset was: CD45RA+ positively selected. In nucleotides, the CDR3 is TGTGCCAGCAGCTTCTATGTAGGTACTACCTTGATAGATAGTGAGCAGTTCTTC. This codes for CASSFYVGTTLIDSEQFF.